The 18 T cell receptor beta chains in this list originate from one sample, sequenced in a study of Ad26.COV2.S vaccination and SARS-CoV-2 variants. The repertoire was sequenced with immunoSEQ multiplex PCR; TCRdb's copy has only in-frame clones and lacks some. The table records around 450,000 clones, 80% to 95% of them present only once. Indicated treatment: approximately 18 received Ad26.COV2.S at low or high dose, single or two shots; about 5 received placebo; per-sample allocation not given. All samples were drawn on day 63, counting from the first vaccine or placebo injection. The source material was peripheral blood, sampled in a trial of Ad26.COV2.S vaccine versus placebo. The receptors stem from a person between 18 and 65 years old who received the Ad26.COV2.S COVID-19 vaccine or a placebo.

The J gene is TRBJ1-2, the V gene TRBV4-3, with D possibly being TRBD1 (6 bases). Germline V gene sequence: CDR1 LGHNA, CDR2 YSLEER. This CDR3 has 14 amino acids. V was cut by 3 bases and J by 3 bases, with 11 bases left in between. The CDR3 DNA sequence: TGCGCCAGCAGCCAGTGGGGGGCAGACTATGGCTACACCTTC. Translated: CASSQWGADYGYTF.

This clone was seen more than once but under ten times. This sequence joins TRBV4-2 and TRBJ2-2; D is possibly TRBD1 (6 bases). Germline values: CDR1 LGHNA, CDR2 YNFKEQ. This CDR3 is built from 15 residues. Between the trimmed V and J ends, which lost 2 bases and 7 bases, there was a span of 14 bases. CDR3 in DNA: TGTGCCAGCAGCCAACCACACAGGGCGGACGGGGAGCTGTTTTTT. As protein: CASSQPHRADGELFF.

This clone was seen once. The gene calls are TRBV6-5 and TRBJ1-1; no clear D gene. Germline V gives CDR1 MNHEY, CDR2 SVGAGI. This CDR3 region has 15 residues. Trimming removed 0 bases at V and 4 bases at J, with 12 bases between. CDR3 loop: CASSYSPTTGTEAFF. The CDR3 coding sequence is TGTGCCAGCAGTTACTCTCCTACGACGGGCACTGAAGCTTTCTTT.

The chain employs TRBV6-5 and TRBJ2-7; D not resolved. Germline lookup yields CDR1 MNHEY and CDR2 SVGAGI. Between the trimmed V and J ends, which lost 6 bases and 1 base, there was a span of 13 bases. There are 14 residues in the CDR3. The CDR3 nucleotides are TGTGCCAGCAGCCCCCATGAGACTTCCTACGAGCAGTACTTC. It yields the protein CASSPHETSYEQYF.

The chain couples TRBV5-1 to TRBJ2-3; 10 nucleotides line up with TRBD1. The CDR3 totals 14 residues. V lost 4 bases, J lost 6 bases, and 5 bases stayed unmatched. Germline V gene sequence: CDR1 SGHRS, CDR2 YFSETQ. Here the CDR3 DNA reads TGCGCCAGCAGCCCTGGACAGGGGGTTGATACGCAGTATTTT. Translation gives CASSPGQGVDTQYF.

J is TRBJ2-1 and V is TRBV9, with 12 bases identical to TRBD2. The germline V gene encodes CDR1 SGDLS and CDR2 YYNGEE. J gave up 3 bases and V 4 bases, and 20 bases lay outside the gene matches. This CDR3 spans 21 amino acids. The CDR3 DNA is TGTGCCAGCAGCCCAGACGTAGTTACTAGCGGGAGGCCCGTCCACTACAATGAGCAGTTCTTC. Encoded protein: CASSPDVVTSGRPVHYNEQFF.

The chain combines TRBV6-1 with TRBJ1-5, with D maybe TRBD1 (6 bases). Trimming cost V 2 bases and J 5 bases, with 16 bases left between them. The CDR3 is 16 amino acids. Germline CDR1 MNHNS, CDR2 SASEGT. The CDR3 is CASSEWPGEDYQPQHF. The CDR3 coding sequence is TGTGCCAGCAGTGAATGGCCAGGGGAAGACTATCAGCCCCAGCATTTT.

The V call is TRBV11-2, the J call TRBJ2-7, with 9 nucleotides matching TRBD2. CDR1 and CDR2 from the germline V gene are SGHAT and FQNNGV. The CDR3 totals 16 residues. The ends lost 1 base at V and 5 bases at J; junction bases unmatched: 9. Here the CDR3 DNA reads TGTGCCAGCAGCTTAGGGGTAGCGGGAGTGGGGAACGAGCAGTACTTC. Protein sequence: CASSLGVAGVGNEQYF.

The chain is built from TRBV27 and TRBJ2-3; D assignment may be TRBD1 or TRBD2 (5 bases each). CDR3 length: 14 residues. Germline V gene data show CDR1 as MNHEY and CDR2 as SMNVEV (reference sequence). Trimming took off 8 bases at V and 4 bases at J, with 16 bases between the two ends. The CDR3 DNA is TGTGCCAGCCACCGGGACGTTGGATCAGATACGCAGTATTTT. Translated: CASHRDVGSDTQYF.

With respect to this clone: Other DNA sequences within the sample encode an identical CDR3. The chain is built from TRBV7-9 and TRBJ2-7; TRBD2 is a possible D gene (5 bases). The CDR3 is 13 residues long. V lost 5 bases and J 0 bases, leaving 8 bases between the germline ends. In germline, CDR1 is SEHNR, CDR2 FQNEAQ (reference sequence). CDR3 in amino acids: CASSGGHSYEQYF. CDR3 nucleotide sequence: TGTGCCAGCAGCGGCGGGCACTCCTACGAGCAGTACTTC.

The gene calls are TRBV6-5 and TRBJ2-3, with 9 positions matching TRBD2. Germline CDR1 and CDR2: MNHEY and SVGAGI. After removal of 2 bases from V and 3 bases from J, the junction contained 6 bases not matched to a gene. The CDR3 has 16 amino acids. DNA of the CDR3: TGTGCCAGCAGTTACGGTCCTAGCGGGAATACAGATACGCAGTATTTT. It yields the protein CASSYGPSGNTDTQYF.

The CDR3 sequence is CASRLGLEAQYF. DNA for the CDR3: TGTGCCAGCAGGCTAGGGCTGGAGGCCCAGTACTTC. The chain uses TRBV7-8 and TRBJ2-5; a possible D gene is TRBD2 (5 bases). The CDR3 is 12 residues long. Germline loops: CDR1 SGHVS, CDR2 FQNEAQ. V gave up 6 bases and J gave up 9 bases, with 14 bases separating them.

The chain carries TRBV4-3 and TRBJ2-7, with D perhaps matching TRBD1 (5 bases). The V gene lost 0 bases and the J gene lost 6 bases, with 15 bases spanning the gap. The CDR3 runs to 15 residues. Germline CDR1 is LGHNA and CDR2 is YSLEER. CDR3 coding DNA: TGCGCCAGCAGCCAAGATTTACCAGGGTACGGCGAGCAGTACTTC. It translates to CASSQDLPGYGEQYF.

The V call is TRBV28, the J call TRBJ1-4; no reliable D call. Trimming removed 7 bases from V and 3 bases from J, with 18 bases in between. The CDR3 has 16 amino acids. The germline V gene encodes CDR1 MDHEN and CDR2 SYDVKM. The CDR3 DNA reads TGTGCCAGCACCGTTACAGAGGGCTCACCTAATGAAAAACTGTTTTTT. Its protein product is CASTVTEGSPNEKLFF.

This clone was detected only a few times. Different DNA sequences within this sample yield the same CDR3. The chain combines TRBV2 with TRBJ1-3, with D unclear. This CDR3 is built from 14 residues. Trimming took off 2 bases at V and 0 bases at J, with 5 bases between the two ends. CDR1 and CDR2 from the germline V gene are SNHLY and FYNNEI. The CDR3 here is CASSEPRSGNTIYF. The CDR3 DNA is TGTGCCAGCAGTGAACCCCGCTCTGGAAACACCATATATTTT.

The rearrangement joins TRBV27 to TRBJ2-7, with 9 nucleotides matching TRBD1. Unmatched junction bases numbered 11, after V lost 4 bases and J lost 4 bases. This CDR3 has 16 residues. Per germline, CDR1 MNHEY and CDR2 SMNVEV (reference sequence). The CDR3 nucleotides read TGTGCCAGCAGTTATCTCCGGACAGGGGATACTTACGAGCAGTACTTC. As protein: CASSYLRTGDTYEQYF.

J is TRBJ1-5 and V is TRBV27, with 9 bases matching TRBD1. V lost 5 bases, J lost 2 bases, and 4 bases stayed unmatched. This CDR3 region has 15 residues. The germline V gene encodes CDR1 MNHEY and CDR2 SMNVEV (reference sequence). DNA of the CDR3: TGTGCCAGCAGTACTAGGACAGGGGGCAATCAGCCCCAGCATTTT. Its translation is CASSTRTGGNQPQHF.

The chain is built from TRBV27 and TRBJ2-1, with D hard to call. The germline V gene encodes CDR1 MNHEY and CDR2 SMNVEV (reference sequence). The CDR3 extends over 15 amino acids. V was trimmed by 3 bases and J by 6 bases, leaving 15 bases between them. This chain's CDR3 is CASSLSWLVGNEQFF. The CDR3 DNA reads TGTGCCAGCAGTTTGAGTTGGCTAGTCGGCAATGAGCAGTTCTTC.